The 7 T cell receptor beta chains listed next were all sequenced from one sample in a study of early T cells in non-severe SARS-CoV-2 infection. TCRdb ran MiXCR on the 5' RACE reads and lists one entry per CDR3 protein. Of fewer than 80,000 distinct CDR3 sequences in the sample, 10% to 12% were seen once. The sample consisted of whole blood, taken at baseline. The receptors were gathered from an adult who was a healthcare worker with PCR-confirmed SARS-CoV-2 infection or an uninfected control (not recorded which).

This clonotype showed up many times. This chain links TRBV6-5 with TRBJ2-3; 15 nucleotides align to TRBD2. Germline-derived CDR1 and CDR2 are MNHEY and SVGAGI. The CDR3 has 17 residues. With V trimmed by 6 bases and J by 4 bases, 8 bases remained unmatched. For the CDR3, the DNA is TGTGCCAGCAGCCTCGGGACTAGCGGGGGGAAGGCAGATACGCAGTATTTT. As protein: CASSLGTSGGKADTQYF.

This clonotype was seen a few times. The gene calls are TRBV18 and TRBJ1-4; D not resolved. The germline V and J ends were trimmed by 3 bases and 8 bases, with 10 bases remaining between them. This CDR3 region has 13 residues. Looked up from germline, CDR1 is KGHSH and CDR2 is LQKENI. The CDR3 spells CASSPLTAEKLFF. The CDR3 DNA reads as TGTGCCAGCTCACCCCTCACAGCCGAAAAACTGTTTTTT.

The table lists this clonotype with a few counts. V is TRBV25-1 and J is TRBJ1-4; D is perhaps TRBD1 (5 bases). Trimming stripped 9 bases from V and 10 bases from J, with 18 bases between. CDR3 length equals 13 residues. Germline CDR1 MGHDK, CDR2 SYGVNS. The CDR3 reads CASGRGGSGKLFF. The CDR3 DNA sequence: TGTGCCAGTGGGAGGGGAGGTAGCGGAAAACTGTTTTTT.

This clonotype was counted once. One junction end does not reproduce the germline sequence, and a read error may be involved. The chain employs TRBV14 and TRBJ2-1; no clear D. From germline, CDR1 is SGHDN and CDR2 FVKESK. This CDR3 is 12 amino acids long. CDR3 DNA: TGTGTCAGCAGCCAAGAGTACAATGAGCAGTTCTTC. This codes for CVSSQEYNEQFF.

This chain links TRBV28 with TRBJ1-1, with D possibly being TRBD1 (5 bases). The CDR3 is 12 residues long. Germline CDR1 reads MDHEN; CDR2 reads SYDVKM. The V end lost 10 bases, the J end lost 3 bases, and 12 bases lay between the germline ends. The CDR3 loop reads CATLRGYTEAFF. In nucleotides, the CDR3 is TGTGCCACCCTACGGGGGTACACTGAAGCTTTCTTT.

This clonotype has a handful of counts. The chain combines TRBV15 with TRBJ2-1; 12 bases fit TRBD2. Germline loops: CDR1 LNHNV, CDR2 YYDKDF (reference sequence). This CDR3 has 16 residues. Trimming removed 6 bases from V and 9 bases from J; junction bases left unmatched: 12. Here the CDR3 reads CATSRELAGGVGEQFF. The CDR3 DNA sequence: TGTGCCACCAGTCGGGAACTAGCGGGGGGAGTGGGTGAGCAGTTCTTC. The whole variable domain, filled in from reference TRBV15 and TRBJ2-1, reads DAMVIQNPRYQVTQFGKPVTLSCSQTLNHNVMYWYQQKSSQAPKLLFHYYDKDFNNEADTPDNFQSRRPNTSFCFLDIRSPGLGDTAMYLCATSRELAGGVGEQFFGPGTRLTVL.

V gene TRBV6-2 or TRBV6-3 combines with J gene TRBJ1-1; TRBD1 is a possible D gene (6 bases). The CDR3 length is 13 residues. Germline V gene data show CDR1 as MNHEY and CDR2 as SVGEGT. V was pared by 6 bases and J by 1 base, with 9 bases between. The CDR3 region is CASRRQENTEAFF. DNA for the CDR3: TGTGCCAGCAGGCGACAGGAGAACACTGAAGCTTTCTTT.